The sequence of this T cell receptor (beta chain) was determined in a study of blood T cell repertoires in COVID-19. TCRdb's table, derived via immunoSEQ multiplex PCR, lists solely in-frame clones and lacks some. The table includes under 50,000 clones, 80% to 90% detected once. The clonotype comes from a woman in her 40s with acute or convalescent COVID-19. The sample was peripheral blood.

Here the CDR3 reads CASSYSSGRADTEAFF. Here the CDR3 DNA reads TGTGCCAGCAGTTACTCGTCAGGCAGAGCCGACACTGAAGCTTTCTTT. The chain carries TRBV6-5 and TRBJ1-1; D uncertain. CDR1 MNHEY and CDR2 SVGAGI come from the germline V gene. The CDR3 runs 16 residues. Trimming stripped 0 bases from V and 3 bases from J, with 14 bases between.